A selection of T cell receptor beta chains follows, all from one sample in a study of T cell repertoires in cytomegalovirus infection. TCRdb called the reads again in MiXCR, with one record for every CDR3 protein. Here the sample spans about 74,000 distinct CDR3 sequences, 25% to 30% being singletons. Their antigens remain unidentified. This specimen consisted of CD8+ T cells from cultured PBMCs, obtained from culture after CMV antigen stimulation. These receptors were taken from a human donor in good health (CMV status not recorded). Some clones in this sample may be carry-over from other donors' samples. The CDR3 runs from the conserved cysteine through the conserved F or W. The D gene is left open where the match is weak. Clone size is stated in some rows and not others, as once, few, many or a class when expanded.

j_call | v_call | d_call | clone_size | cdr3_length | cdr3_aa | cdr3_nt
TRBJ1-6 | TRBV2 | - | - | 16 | CASSEWLGGGNSPLHF | TGTGCCAGCAGTGAATGGTTAGGTGGTGGAAATTCACCCCTCCACTTT
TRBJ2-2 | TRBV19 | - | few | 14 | CASSIDGATGELFF | TGTGCCAGTAGTATCGACGGGGCCACCGGGGAGCTGTTTTTT
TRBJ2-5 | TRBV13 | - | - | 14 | CASSLRGIKETQYF | TGTGCCAGCAGCTTACGGGGTATTAAAGAGACCCAGTACTTC
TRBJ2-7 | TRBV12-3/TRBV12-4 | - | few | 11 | CASSLAGEQYF | TGTGCCAGCAGTTTGGCGGGGGAGCAGTACTTC
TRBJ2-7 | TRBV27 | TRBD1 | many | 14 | CASSPGGSFREQYF | TGTGCCAGCAGCCCAGGGGGCAGCTTTAGAGAGCAGTACTTC
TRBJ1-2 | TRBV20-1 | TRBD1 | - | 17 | CSARDPGQGTPNYGYTF | TGCAGTGCTAGGGACCCGGGACAGGGTACCCCGAACTATGGCTACACCTTC
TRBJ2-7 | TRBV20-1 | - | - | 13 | CSPGPSDSYEQYF | TGCAGTCCGGGGCCGAGCGACTCCTACGAGCAGTACTTC
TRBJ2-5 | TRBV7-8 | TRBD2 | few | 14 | CASSPSRSETSLCF | TGTGCCAGCAGCCCTTCCAGGTCGGAGACTAGCCTGTGCTTC
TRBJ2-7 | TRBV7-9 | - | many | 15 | CASSLGGWRAGEQYF | TGTGCCAGCAGCTTAGGGGGATGGCGAGCGGGCGAGCAGTACTTC
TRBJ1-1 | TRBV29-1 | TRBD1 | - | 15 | CSAMGQDTGALQAFF | TGCAGCGCTATGGGACAGGACACTGGGGCGCTGCAAGCTTTCTTT
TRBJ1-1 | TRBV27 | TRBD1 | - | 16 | CASSPGGRGMNTEAFF | TGTGCCAGCAGTCCCGGGGGCAGGGGGATGAACACTGAAGCTTTCTTT
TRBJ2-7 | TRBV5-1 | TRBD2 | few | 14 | CASALAGGGYEQYF | TGCGCCAGCGCCCTTGCCGGGGGGGGGTACGAGCAGTACTTC
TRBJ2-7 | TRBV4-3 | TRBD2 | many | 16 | CASSQAGTRVFYEQYF | TGCGCCAGCAGCCAAGCCGGGACTAGGGTCTTCTACGAGCAGTACTTC
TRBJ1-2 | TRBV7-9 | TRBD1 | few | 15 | CASSLGTGGVDGYTF | TGTGCCAGCAGCCTCGGGACAGGGGGCGTCGATGGCTACACCTTC
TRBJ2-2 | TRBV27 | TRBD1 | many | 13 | CASGTGWTGELFF | TGTGCCAGCGGGACAGGGTGGACCGGGGAGCTGTTTTTT
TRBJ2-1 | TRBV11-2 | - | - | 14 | CASSLDPGVGEQFF | TGTGCCAGCAGCTTAGATCCGGGGGTCGGTGAGCAGTTCTTC
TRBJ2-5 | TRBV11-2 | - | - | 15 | CASTSAGTRGETQYF | TGTGCCAGCACCTCCGCAGGGACAAGGGGAGAGACCCAGTACTTC
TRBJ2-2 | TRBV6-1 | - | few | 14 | CASSEGLATGELFF | TGTGCCAGCAGTGAAGGCCTGGCCACCGGGGAGCTGTTTTTT
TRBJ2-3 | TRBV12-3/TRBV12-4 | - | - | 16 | CASSLVETLTVDTQYF | TGTGCCAGCAGTTTAGTAGAGACCCTTACAGTAGATACGCAGTATTTT
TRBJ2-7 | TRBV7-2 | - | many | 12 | CASSLETYEQYF | TGTGCCAGCAGCTTAGAAACGTACGAGCAGTACTTC
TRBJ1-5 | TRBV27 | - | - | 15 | CASSLGVGANQPQHF | TGTGCCAGCAGTTTAGGGGTTGGGGCCAATCAGCCCCAGCATTTT
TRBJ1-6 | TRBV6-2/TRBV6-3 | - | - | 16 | CASSYSMQRPLEPLHF | TGTGCCAGCAGTTACTCGATGCAGAGGCCGCTTGAACCCCTCCACTTT
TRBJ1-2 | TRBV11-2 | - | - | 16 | CASSLEMGGANYGYTF | TGTGCCAGCAGCTTAGAAATGGGGGGAGCTAACTATGGCTACACCTTC
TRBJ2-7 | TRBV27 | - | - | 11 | CASKGLYEQYF | TGTGCCAGCAAGGGTCTGTACGAGCAGTACTTC
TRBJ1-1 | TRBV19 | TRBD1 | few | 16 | CASSRDRETGATEAFF | TGTGCCAGTAGTAGGGACAGGGAAACGGGGGCCACTGAAGCTTTCTTT
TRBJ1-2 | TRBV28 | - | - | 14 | CASSLFTTDYGYTF | TGTGCCAGCAGTTTGTTTACTACCGACTATGGCTACACCTTC
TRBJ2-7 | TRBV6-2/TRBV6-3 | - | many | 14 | CASSYSRTAFGQYF | TGTGCCAGCAGTTACTCAAGGACAGCCTTCGGGCAGTACTTC
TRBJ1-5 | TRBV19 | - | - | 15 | CASSRSESPYQPQHF | TGTGCCAGTAGTAGGTCGGAGTCTCCCTATCAGCCCCAGCATTTT
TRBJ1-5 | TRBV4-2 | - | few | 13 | CASRGNPGQPQHF | TGTGCCAGCAGGGGGAATCCAGGTCAGCCCCAGCATTTT
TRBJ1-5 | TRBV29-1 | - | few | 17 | CSVLVGQAMYSNQPQHF | TGCAGCGTCCTCGTCGGGCAGGCGATGTATAGCAATCAGCCCCAGCATTTT
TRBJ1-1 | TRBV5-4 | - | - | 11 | CASLGGTEAFF | TGTGCCAGCTTAGGGGGCACTGAAGCTTTCTTT
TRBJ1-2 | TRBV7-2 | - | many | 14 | CASSFPGATYGYTF | TGTGCCAGCAGCTTCCCCGGGGCCACCTATGGCTACACCTTC
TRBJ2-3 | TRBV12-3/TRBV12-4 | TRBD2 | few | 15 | CASSPRDYPTDTQYF | TGTGCCAGCAGCCCCCGGGACTACCCCACAGATACGCAGTATTTT
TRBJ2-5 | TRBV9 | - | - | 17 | CASSAGQGGEAQETQYF | TGTGCCAGCAGCGCCGGACAGGGAGGGGAGGCACAAGAGACCCAGTACTTC
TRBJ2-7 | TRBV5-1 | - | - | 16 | CASSLGAGAISDEQYF | TGCGCCAGCAGCTTGGGGGCAGGGGCTATATCGGACGAGCAGTACTTC
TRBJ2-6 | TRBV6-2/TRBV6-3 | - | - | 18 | CASSPPGRLSSGANVLTF | TGTGCCAGCAGTCCACCGGGACGGCTGAGCTCTGGGGCCAACGTCCTGACTTTC
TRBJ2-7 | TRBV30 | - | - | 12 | CAWSVVSYEQYF | TGTGCCTGGAGTGTAGTCTCCTACGAGCAGTACTTC
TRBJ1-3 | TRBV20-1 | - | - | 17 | CSASLDWASSSGNTIYF | TGCAGTGCTAGTCTCGACTGGGCCTCTAGCTCTGGAAACACCATATATTTT
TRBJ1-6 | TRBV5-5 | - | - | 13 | CASSFGEGSPLHF | TGTGCCAGCAGCTTTGGGGAGGGTTCACCCCTCCACTTT
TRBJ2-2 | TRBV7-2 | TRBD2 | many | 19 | CASSLAGNGLAGEAGELFF | TGTGCCAGCAGCCTGGCAGGGAACGGACTAGCGGGAGAGGCCGGGGAGCTGTTTTTT